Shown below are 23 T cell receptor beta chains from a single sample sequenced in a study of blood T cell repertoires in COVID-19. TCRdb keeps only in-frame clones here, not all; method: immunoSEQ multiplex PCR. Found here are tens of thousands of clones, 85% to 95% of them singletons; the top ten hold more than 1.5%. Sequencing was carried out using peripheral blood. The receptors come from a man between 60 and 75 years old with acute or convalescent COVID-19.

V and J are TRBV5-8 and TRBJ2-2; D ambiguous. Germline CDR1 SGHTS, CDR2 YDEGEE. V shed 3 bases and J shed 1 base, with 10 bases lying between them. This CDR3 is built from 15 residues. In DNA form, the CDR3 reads TGTGCCAGCAGCTCCCTACTCGTGAACACCGGGGAGCTGTTTTTT. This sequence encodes CASSSLLVNTGELFF.

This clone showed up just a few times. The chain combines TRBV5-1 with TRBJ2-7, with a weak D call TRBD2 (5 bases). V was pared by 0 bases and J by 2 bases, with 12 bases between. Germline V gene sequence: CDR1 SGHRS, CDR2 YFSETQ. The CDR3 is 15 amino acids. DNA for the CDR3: TGCGCCAGCAGCTTGGGGCTGACGGGAACCTACGAGCAGTACTTC. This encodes CASSLGLTGTYEQYF.

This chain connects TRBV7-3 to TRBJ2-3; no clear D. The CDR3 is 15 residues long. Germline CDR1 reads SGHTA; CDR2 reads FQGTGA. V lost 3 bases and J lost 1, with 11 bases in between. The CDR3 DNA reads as TGTGCCAGCAGCTTTGGCCAGGCTGGCACAGATACGCAGTATTTT. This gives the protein CASSFGQAGTDTQYF.

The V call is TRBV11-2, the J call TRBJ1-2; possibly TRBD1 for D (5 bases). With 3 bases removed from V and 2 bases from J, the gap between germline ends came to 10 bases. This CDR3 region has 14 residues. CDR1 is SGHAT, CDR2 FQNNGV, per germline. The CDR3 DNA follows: TGTGCCAGCAGCTTTCCGGGGGTCAACTATGGCTACACCTTC. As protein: CASSFPGVNYGYTF.

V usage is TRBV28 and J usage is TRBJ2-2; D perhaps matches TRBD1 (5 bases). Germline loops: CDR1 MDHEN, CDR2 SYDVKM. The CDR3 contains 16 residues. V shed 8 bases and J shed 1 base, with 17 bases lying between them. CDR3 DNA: TGTGCCAGCGCTAACTCGTGGCAGGGGAACACCGGGGAGCTGTTTTTT. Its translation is CASANSWQGNTGELFF.

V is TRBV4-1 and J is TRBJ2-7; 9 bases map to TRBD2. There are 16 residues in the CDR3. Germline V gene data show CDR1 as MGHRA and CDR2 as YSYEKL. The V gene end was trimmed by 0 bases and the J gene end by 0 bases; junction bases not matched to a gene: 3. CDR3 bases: TGCGCCAGCAGCCAAGATTGGCGGGAGGGCTCCTACGAGCAGTACTTC. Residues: CASSQDWREGSYEQYF.

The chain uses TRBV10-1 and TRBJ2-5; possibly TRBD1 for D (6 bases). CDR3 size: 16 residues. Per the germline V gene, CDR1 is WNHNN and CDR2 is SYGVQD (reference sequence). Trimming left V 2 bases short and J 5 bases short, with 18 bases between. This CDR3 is CASSERNRVLLETQYF. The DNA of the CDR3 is TGCGCCAGCAGTGAGCGTAACAGGGTACTTCTCGAGACCCAGTACTTC.

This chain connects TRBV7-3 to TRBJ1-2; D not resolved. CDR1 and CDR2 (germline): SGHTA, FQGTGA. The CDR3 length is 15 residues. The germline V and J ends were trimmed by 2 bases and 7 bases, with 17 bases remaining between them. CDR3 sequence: CASSLGPGQAGGYTF. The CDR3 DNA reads TGTGCCAGCAGCTTAGGCCCCGGGCAGGCGGGTGGCTACACCTTC.

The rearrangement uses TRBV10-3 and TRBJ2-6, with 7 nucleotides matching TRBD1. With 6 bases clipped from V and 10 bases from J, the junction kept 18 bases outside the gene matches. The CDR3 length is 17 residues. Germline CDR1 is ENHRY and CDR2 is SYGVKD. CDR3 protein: CAISQQGPSTLGNVLTF. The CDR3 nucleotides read TGTGCCATCAGCCAACAGGGGCCTTCCACTCTAGGTAACGTCCTGACTTTC.

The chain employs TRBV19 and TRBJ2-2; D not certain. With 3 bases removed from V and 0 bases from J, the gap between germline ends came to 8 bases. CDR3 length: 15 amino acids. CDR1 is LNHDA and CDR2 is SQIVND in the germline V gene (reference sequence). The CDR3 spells CASSMGQANTGELFF. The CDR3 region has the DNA TGTGCCAGTAGTATGGGTCAGGCGAACACCGGGGAGCTGTTTTTT.

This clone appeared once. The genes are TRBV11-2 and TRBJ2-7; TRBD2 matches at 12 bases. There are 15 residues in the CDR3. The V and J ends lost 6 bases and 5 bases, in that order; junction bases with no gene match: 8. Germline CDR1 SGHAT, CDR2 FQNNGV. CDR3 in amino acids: CASRPSGRAPHEQYF. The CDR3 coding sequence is TGTGCCAGCAGACCTAGCGGGAGGGCCCCCCACGAGCAGTACTTC.

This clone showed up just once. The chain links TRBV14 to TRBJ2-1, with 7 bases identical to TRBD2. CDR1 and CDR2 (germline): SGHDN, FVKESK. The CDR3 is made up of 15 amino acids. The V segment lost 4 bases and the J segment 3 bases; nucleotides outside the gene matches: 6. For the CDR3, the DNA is TGTGCCAGCAGCCCCCTTCGGGAGGACTACAATGAGCAGTTCTTC. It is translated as CASSPLREDYNEQFF.

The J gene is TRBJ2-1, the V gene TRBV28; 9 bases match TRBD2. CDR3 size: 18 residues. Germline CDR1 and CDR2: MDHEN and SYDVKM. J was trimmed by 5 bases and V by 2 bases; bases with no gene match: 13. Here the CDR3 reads CASSLIGASQRGDNEQFF. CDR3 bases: TGTGCCAGCAGTTTAATAGGGGCTAGTCAGCGGGGGGACAATGAGCAGTTCTTC. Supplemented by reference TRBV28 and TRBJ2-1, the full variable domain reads DVKVTQSSRYLVKRTGEKVFLECVQDMDHENMFWYRQDPGLGLRLIYFSYDVKMKEKGDIPEGYSVSREKKERFSLILESASTNQTSMYLCASSLIGASQRGDNEQFFGPGTRLTVL.

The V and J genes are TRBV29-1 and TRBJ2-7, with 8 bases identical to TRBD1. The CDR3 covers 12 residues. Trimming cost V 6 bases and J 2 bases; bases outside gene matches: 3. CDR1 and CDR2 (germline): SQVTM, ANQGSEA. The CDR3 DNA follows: TGCAGCGTGAGACAGGGGCCCTACGAGCAGTACTTC. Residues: CSVRQGPYEQYF.

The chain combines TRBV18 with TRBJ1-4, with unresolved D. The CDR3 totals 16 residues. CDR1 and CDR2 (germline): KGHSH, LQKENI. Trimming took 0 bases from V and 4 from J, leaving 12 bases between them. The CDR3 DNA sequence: TGTGCCAGCTCACCACCGGGAGACCAGTTTAATGAAAAACTGTTTTTT. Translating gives CASSPPGDQFNEKLFF.

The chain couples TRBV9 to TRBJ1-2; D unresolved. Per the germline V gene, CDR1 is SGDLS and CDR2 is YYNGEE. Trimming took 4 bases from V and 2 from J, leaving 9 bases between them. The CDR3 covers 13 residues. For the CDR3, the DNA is TGTGCCAGCAGCACAGACGGCAACTATGGCTACACCTTC. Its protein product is CASSTDGNYGYTF.

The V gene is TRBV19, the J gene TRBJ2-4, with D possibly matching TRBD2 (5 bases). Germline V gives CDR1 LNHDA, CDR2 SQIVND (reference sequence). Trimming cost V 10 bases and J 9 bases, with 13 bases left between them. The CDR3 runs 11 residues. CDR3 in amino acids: CATLKRGIQYF. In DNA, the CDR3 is TGTGCCACTCTCAAACGGGGCATTCAGTACTTC.

The CDR3 loop reads CATSRGGTGGYEQYF. Written as DNA, the CDR3 is TGTGCCACCAGCAGAGGTGGGACAGGGGGCTACGAGCAGTACTTC. The chain carries TRBV15 and TRBJ2-7; 11 bases line up with TRBD1. CDR1 is LNHNV, CDR2 YYDKDF, per germline (reference sequence). V trimming: 1 base; J trimming: 3 bases; junction bases outside the gene matches: 2. This CDR3 spans 15 amino acids.

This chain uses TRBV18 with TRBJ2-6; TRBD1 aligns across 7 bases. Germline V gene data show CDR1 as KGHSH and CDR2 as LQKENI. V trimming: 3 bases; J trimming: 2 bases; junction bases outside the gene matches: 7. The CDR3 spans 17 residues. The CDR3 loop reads CASSPYRTGAGANVLTF. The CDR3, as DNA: TGTGCCAGCTCACCCTATCGAACAGGGGCTGGGGCCAACGTCCTGACTTTC.

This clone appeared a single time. CDR3 residues: CASRTLGGFNQPQHF. Here the CDR3 DNA reads TGTGCCAGCAGGACCCTTGGAGGGTTTAATCAGCCCCAGCATTTT. This chain links TRBV6-5 with TRBJ1-5; D gene ambiguous. The germline V gene encodes CDR1 MNHEY and CDR2 SVGAGI. Trimming pared 6 bases from V and 4 bases from J, leaving 16 bases between. The length of the CDR3 is 15 residues.

The CDR3 loop reads CASSLAGGGKTQYF. The CDR3 DNA reads TGTGCCAGCAGCCTAGCGGGAGGGGGAAAGACCCAGTACTTC. J is TRBJ2-5 and V is TRBV11-2; TRBD2 matches 12 bases. CDR1 SGHAT and CDR2 FQNNGV come from the germline V gene. CDR3 length equals 14 residues. The trim removed 5 bases at V and 6 bases at J, leaving 4 bases unmatched.

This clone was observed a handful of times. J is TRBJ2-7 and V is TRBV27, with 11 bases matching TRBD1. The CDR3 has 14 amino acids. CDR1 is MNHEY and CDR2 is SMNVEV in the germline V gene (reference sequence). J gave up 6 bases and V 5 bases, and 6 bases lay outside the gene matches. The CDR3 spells CASSKDRGQSEQYF. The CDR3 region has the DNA TGTGCCAGCAGTAAGGACAGGGGGCAAAGCGAGCAGTACTTC.

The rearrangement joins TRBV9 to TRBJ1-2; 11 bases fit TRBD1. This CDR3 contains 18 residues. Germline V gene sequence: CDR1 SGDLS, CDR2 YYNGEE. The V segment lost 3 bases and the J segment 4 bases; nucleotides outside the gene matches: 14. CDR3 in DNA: TGTGCCAGCAGCGAAACCTCGGGACAGGGGGACCAGGTCTATGGCTACACCTTC. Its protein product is CASSETSGQGDQVYGYTF.